This T cell receptor beta chain was observed in a study of blood T cell repertoires in COVID-19. In the study's own analysis: By means of reference gene primer amplification, nucleated cell counts were estimated. The assay was immunoSEQ multiplex PCR, and TCRdb's table has in-frame clones only and misses some. Clonal size and the V and J genes are those of that table, whereas D and trimming came from the DNA. The sample has about 250,000 clones, around 89% seen once. The CDR3 extends over 16 amino acids. J was trimmed by 6 bases and V by 5 bases; bases with no gene match: 10. Germline V gene sequence: CDR1 SGHAT, CDR2 FQNNGV.

The chain combines TRBV11-2 with TRBJ2-5; 12 bases match TRBD2. This TCR was recovered from a man between 35 and 55 years old who had recovered from COVID-19. Sample: PBMCs or T cells enriched from blood (not recorded which). This CDR3 reads CASSNSRLAGVQTQYF. DNA of the CDR3: TGTGCCAGCAGCAACTCACGACTAGCGGGAGTTCAGACCCAGTACTTC.